The 32 T cell receptor beta chains below all came from one sample that was sequenced in a study of blood T cell repertoires in COVID-19. This table comes from immunoSEQ multiplex PCR, and its TCRdb copy is limited to in-frame clones, with some not included. In the table there are approximately 220,000 clones, around 87% of which are singletons. The sample consisted of peripheral blood. Receptors were obtained from a man aged 55 to 70 who had recovered from COVID-19.

The chain couples TRBV9 to TRBJ2-3; 11 nucleotides align to TRBD2. Trimming at V came to 0 bases and at J to 4 bases, leaving 10 bases not matched to a gene. The CDR3 length is 18 residues. Germline-derived CDR1 and CDR2 are SGDLS and YYNGEE. Here the CDR3 DNA reads TGTGCCAGCAGCGTAGGACTTATAGCGGGAGGGCCCTCAGATACGCAGTATTTT. Translation gives CASSVGLIAGGPSDTQYF.

The chain has TRBV19 and TRBJ1-1; D gene ambiguous. Germline CDR1 is LNHDA and CDR2 is SQIVND (reference sequence). This CDR3 spans 15 amino acids. The V end lost 8 bases, the J end lost 8 bases, and 24 bases lay between the germline ends. The CDR3 reads CASGWRGGPGTEAFF. DNA for the CDR3: TGTGCCAGTGGTTGGCGGGGAGGACCCGGAACGGAAGCTTTCTTT. The full variable domain, with the rest looked up from reference TRBV19 and TRBJ1-1, is DGGITQSPKYLFRKEGQNVTLSCEQNLNHDAMYWYRQDPGQGLRLIYYSQIVNDFQKGDIAEGYSVSREKKESFPLTVTSAQKNPTAFYLCASGWRGGPGTEAFFGQGTRLTVV.

This clone was seen just once. The V gene is TRBV6-5, the J gene TRBJ2-1; 9 bases fit TRBD1. Germline V lookup: CDR1 MNHEY, CDR2 SVGAGI. Trimming cost V 6 bases and J 14 bases; bases outside gene matches: 11. This CDR3 has 13 residues. The CDR3 nucleotides are TGTGCCAGCAGCAGTCCCGGGACAGGGACCGAGTTCTTC. The encoded protein is CASSSPGTGTEFF.

Concerning this clone itself: At one end, the junction sequence differs from germline, possibly due to a read error. The chain uses TRBV3-1 (or the pseudogene TRBV3-2) and TRBJ1-1, with D uncertain. This CDR3 spans 14 amino acids. CDR1 and CDR2 (germline): LGHDT, YNNKEL (reference sequence). The chain's CDR3 is CASRQGSDSGKAFF. CDR3 DNA: TGTGCCAGCAGACAAGGGTCAGATTCGGGGAAAGCTTTCTTT.

The chain is built from TRBV5-4 and TRBJ2-7; D remains unclear. CDR3 length equals 13 residues. The germline V gene encodes CDR1 SGHNT and CDR2 YYREEE (reference sequence). V shed 1 base and J shed 7 bases, with 12 bases lying between them. CDR3 sequence (DNA): TGTGCCAGCAGCTTGACTGATGGTGCTGAGCAGTACTTC. Translation: CASSLTDGAEQYF.

V and J are TRBV3-1 (or the pseudogene TRBV3-2) and TRBJ2-7; possible D gene TRBD1, 6 bases. V was cut by 0 bases and J by 9 bases, with 12 bases left in between. CDR1 is LGHDT, CDR2 YNNKEL, per germline (reference sequence). This CDR3 has 13 residues. The DNA of the CDR3 is TGTGCCAGCAGCCAAGATAATCTCAGGGGGCAGTACTTC. Amino acid sequence: CASSQDNLRGQYF.

This clone was recorded only once. The genes are TRBV18 and TRBJ2-7, with 7 bases fitting TRBD1. From germline, CDR1 is KGHSH and CDR2 LQKENI. The CDR3 loop spans 14 amino acids. The trim removed 2 bases at V and 2 bases at J, leaving 3 bases unmatched. The CDR3 loop reads CASSPLGTAYEQYF. In nucleotides, the CDR3 is TGTGCCAGCTCACCATTGGGGACAGCCTACGAGCAGTACTTC.

This chain uses TRBV23-1 with TRBJ2-5; the D gene is possibly TRBD1 (5 bases). TRBV23-1 is an ORF, with its function uncertain. The CDR3 totals 20 residues. V was trimmed by 2 bases and J by 7 bases, leaving 32 bases between them. The CDR3 reads CASSQNSIQRQPPRRWTQYF. Written as DNA, the CDR3 is TGCGCCAGCAGTCAAAACTCCATTCAGCGACAGCCGCCGCGAAGGTGGACCCAGTACTTC.

V is TRBV6-1 and J is TRBJ2-7, with TRBD1 matching 7 bases. CDR3 length: 17 amino acids. The germline V gene has CDR1 MNHNS and CDR2 SASEGT. V shed 1 base and J 4 bases; nucleotides not matched to a gene: 13. The chain's CDR3 is CASSEGHGGTVVYEQYF. The CDR3 region has the DNA TGTGCCAGCAGTGAAGGTCACGGTGGGACAGTCGTATACGAGCAGTACTTC.

J is TRBJ2-5 and V is TRBV9, with D perhaps matching TRBD1 (6 bases). The germline CDR1 and CDR2 sequences are SGDLS and YYNGEE. The CDR3 extends over 13 amino acids. Trimming removed 0 bases from V and 9 bases from J, with 12 bases in between. The CDR3 DNA reads as TGTGCCAGCAGCGTAGGCGACAGGCAGGCCCAGTACTTC. Its protein product is CASSVGDRQAQYF.

The V and J genes are TRBV3-1 (or the pseudogene TRBV3-2) and TRBJ1-3, with TRBD1 matching 8 bases. The CDR3 totals 17 residues. V was clipped by 4 bases and J by 0 bases; unmatched bases: 8. Germline V CDR1 and CDR2: LGHDT, YNNKEL (reference sequence). CDR3 in DNA: TGTGCCAGCAGCCCAGCGACAGGGGCCAGCTCTGGAAACACCATATATTTT. It yields the protein CASSPATGASSGNTIYF.

V is TRBV2 and J is TRBJ2-7, with TRBD2 identical over 10 bases. V shed 8 bases, J shed 7 bases, and the junction held 14 bases outside the gene matches. Germline V gene data show CDR1 as SNHLY and CDR2 as FYNNEI. CDR3 size: 15 residues. In DNA form, the CDR3 reads TGTGCCAGCCAGGGGCGTAGCGGGGGGCCGGGAGAGCAGTACTTC. It translates to CASQGRSGGPGEQYF. The variable domain in full, with the rest retrieved from reference TRBV2 and TRBJ2-7, is EPEVTQTPSHQVTQMGQEVILRCVPISNHLYFYWYRQILGQKVEFLVSFYNNEISEKSEIFDDQFSVERPDGSNFTLKIRSTKLEDSAMYFCASQGRSGGPGEQYFGPGTRLTVT.

V and J are TRBV5-1 and TRBJ2-3; 8 nucleotides agree with TRBD1. CDR3 length: 14 residues. Germline V gene lookup returns CDR1 SGHRS and CDR2 YFSETQ. Trimming took 6 bases from V and 5 from J; bases not matched to a gene: 8. CDR3 sequence: CASMPGGSGDTQYF. CDR3 nucleotide sequence: TGCGCCAGCATGCCAGGGGGCTCGGGAGATACGCAGTATTTT.

V gene TRBV25-1 combines with J gene TRBJ1-1; 7 nucleotides agree with TRBD1. The CDR3 runs to 15 residues. Germline V gene sequence: CDR1 MGHDK, CDR2 SYGVNS. With V trimmed by 7 bases and J by 1 base, 9 bases remained unmatched. The CDR3 here is CASTASHRGNTEAFF. The DNA of the CDR3 is TGTGCCAGCACCGCAAGCCACAGGGGGAACACTGAAGCTTTCTTT.

The genes are TRBV9 and TRBJ1-6, with D possibly matching TRBD1 (5 bases). The germline gives CDR1 SGDLS, CDR2 YYNGEE. V was pared by 1 base and J by 3 bases, with 8 bases between. This CDR3 has 15 amino acids. The CDR3 sequence: CASSVSDSYNSPLHF. The CDR3 nucleotides are TGTGCCAGCAGCGTAAGCGACAGCTATAATTCACCCCTCCACTTT.

The chain carries TRBV3-1 (or the pseudogene TRBV3-2) and TRBJ1-2; D remains unclear. This CDR3 has 16 residues. Trimming took 4 bases from V and 2 from J, leaving 17 bases between them. From germline, CDR1 is LGHDT and CDR2 YNNKEL (reference sequence). CDR3 sequence reads: CASSPRAMGGNYGYTF. CDR3 nucleotides: TGTGCCAGCAGCCCTCGGGCTATGGGAGGCAACTATGGCTACACCTTC.

The rearrangement uses TRBV6-5 and TRBJ2-7; 7 bases fit TRBD1. CDR1 is MNHEY and CDR2 is SVGAGI in the germline V gene. J lost 2 bases, V lost 6 bases, and 7 bases had no gene match. This CDR3 has 14 residues. In DNA, the CDR3 is TGTGCCAGCAGACCCGACAGGGCTGCCTACGAGCAGTACTTC. It encodes CASRPDRAAYEQYF.

The chain uses TRBV6-2 or TRBV6-3 and TRBJ2-1; 11 bases map to TRBD2. Germline V gives CDR1 MNHEY, CDR2 SVGEGT. Trimming took 6 bases from V and 0 from J; bases not matched to a gene: 16. The CDR3 loop spans 20 amino acids. The CDR3: CASSPPGLAGGFYSYNEQFF. The CDR3 nucleotides are TGTGCCAGCAGCCCCCCCGGGCTAGCGGGGGGATTCTACTCCTACAATGAGCAGTTCTTC.

On this clone itself: The identical CDR3 is also encoded by other nucleotide sequences in the sample. The chain combines TRBV2 with TRBJ2-2; 9 bases align to TRBD2. V shed 4 bases, J shed 1 base, and the junction held 7 bases outside the gene matches. The CDR3 loop spans 17 amino acids. The germline V gene encodes CDR1 SNHLY and CDR2 FYNNEI. This CDR3 reads CASSGTGLAENTGELFF. CDR3 in DNA: TGTGCCAGCAGTGGTACGGGACTAGCAGAGAACACCGGGGAGCTGTTTTTT.

In its sample, this clone was seen a few times. The CDR3: CASSEVFGGAETQYF. The CDR3 nucleotides read TGTGCCAGCAGTGAAGTATTCGGCGGGGCCGAGACCCAGTACTTC. V and J are TRBV2 and TRBJ2-5; a weak D match, TRBD2 (6 bases). Trimming left V 1 base short and J 5 bases short, with 14 bases between. Looked up from germline, CDR1 is SNHLY and CDR2 is FYNNEI. The CDR3 loop spans 15 amino acids. Drawing the rest from reference TRBV2 and TRBJ2-5, the complete variable domain is EPEVTQTPSHQVTQMGQEVILRCVPISNHLYFYWYRQILGQKVEFLVSFYNNEISEKSEIFDDQFSVERPDGSNFTLKIRSTKLEDSAMYFCASSEVFGGAETQYFGPGTRLLVL.

This sequence joins TRBV19 and TRBJ2-2; 7 positions agree with TRBD1. The CDR3 extends over 13 amino acids. V shed 7 bases and J 6 bases; nucleotides not matched to a gene: 5. Germline V gene lookup returns CDR1 LNHDA and CDR2 SQIVND (reference sequence). The CDR3 protein is CASTLTGPGELFF. The CDR3 nucleotides are TGTGCCAGTACCTTGACAGGGCCCGGGGAGCTGTTTTTT.

The J gene is TRBJ2-2, the V gene TRBV5-1; 8 nucleotides align to TRBD1. CDR3 length: 15 residues. The germline V gene has CDR1 SGHRS and CDR2 YFSETQ. V shed 4 bases, J shed 3 bases, and the junction held 5 bases outside the gene matches. Here the CDR3 DNA reads TGCGCCAGCAGCCGGACAGGGTCGGACACCGGGGAGCTGTTTTTT. It is translated as CASSRTGSDTGELFF.

V gene TRBV20-1 combines with J gene TRBJ2-1; TRBD1 might be the D (6 bases). V lost 6 bases and J 8 bases, leaving 11 bases between the germline ends. The CDR3 contains 11 residues. Germline values: CDR1 DFQATT, CDR2 SNEGSKA (reference sequence). The CDR3 sequence: CSAIRGDEQFF. The CDR3 coding sequence is TGCAGTGCGATCAGGGGCGATGAGCAGTTCTTC.

Concerning this clone: The same CDR3 arises from other DNA sequences in this sample as well. This chain uses TRBV5-1 with TRBJ2-1; tentatively, D is TRBD2 (5 bases). The germline gives CDR1 SGHRS, CDR2 YFSETQ. V lost 0 bases to trimming and J lost 1 base, with 8 bases between them. The CDR3 loop spans 15 amino acids. The CDR3 sequence: CASSLVAGSYNEQFF. The CDR3 DNA follows: TGCGCCAGCAGCTTGGTGGCGGGTTCCTACAATGAGCAGTTCTTC.

The chain uses TRBV9 and TRBJ1-2, with D hard to call. Trimming stripped 4 bases from V and 4 bases from J, with 17 bases between. CDR1 is SGDLS, CDR2 YYNGEE, per germline. The CDR3 spans 15 residues. The CDR3 region is CASSPSVGGSYGYTF. The CDR3, as DNA: TGTGCCAGCAGCCCCTCGGTTGGAGGTTCCTATGGCTACACCTTC. Complete variable domain (other parts from reference TRBV9 and TRBJ1-2): DSGVTQTPKHLITATGQRVTLRCSPRSGDLSVYWYQQSLDQGLQFLIQYYNGEERAKGNILERFSAQQFPDLHSELNLSSLELGDSALYFCASSPSVGGSYGYTFGSGTRLTVV.

The rearrangement uses TRBV29-1 and TRBJ1-2, with TRBD1 identical over 8 bases. V trimming: 2 bases; J trimming: 6 bases; junction bases outside the gene matches: 8. The CDR3 has 14 amino acids. The germline V gene has CDR1 SQVTM and CDR2 ANQGSEA. Here the CDR3 DNA reads TGCAGCGTTGAACTAGGTCAGGGGGCACATGGCTACACCTTC. It encodes CSVELGQGAHGYTF. The variable domain in full, completed from reference TRBV29-1 and TRBJ1-2, reads SAVISQKPSRDICQRGTSLTIQCQVDSQVTMMFWYRQQPGQSLTLIATANQGSEATYESGFVIDKFPISRPNLTFSTLTVSNMSPEDSSIYLCSVELGQGAHGYTFGSGTRLTVV.

The J gene is TRBJ2-1, the V gene TRBV7-9, with 9 bases lining up with TRBD1. V lost 4 bases, J lost 6 bases, and 7 bases stayed unmatched. Germline CDR1 reads SEHNR; CDR2 reads FQNEAQ (reference sequence). CDR3 length: 15 residues. CDR3 in amino acids: CASSSGQGRFNEQFF. As DNA, the CDR3 is TGTGCCAGCAGCTCCGGACAGGGGCGTTTCAATGAGCAGTTCTTC. Full variable domain (missing parts from reference TRBV7-9 and TRBJ2-1): DTGVSQNPRHKITKRGQNVTFRCDPISEHNRLYWYRQTLGQGPEFLTYFQNEAQLEKSRLLSDRFSAERPKGSFSTLEIQRTEQGDSAMYLCASSSGQGRFNEQFFGPGTRLTVL.

V is TRBV30 and J is TRBJ1-5; TRBD1 is a possible D gene (6 bases). Looked up from germline, CDR1 is GTSNPN and CDR2 is SVGIG (reference sequence). The CDR3 contains 12 residues. Trimming took off 4 bases at V and 9 bases at J, with 13 bases between the two ends. The CDR3 DNA sequence: TGTGCCTGGAACAGGGATTCGGGGCCCCAGCATTTT. Its protein is CAWNRDSGPQHF.

This chain uses TRBV9 with TRBJ1-1, with unresolved D. V shed 10 bases and J shed 0 bases, with 10 bases lying between them. Germline-derived CDR1 and CDR2 are SGDLS and YYNGEE. This CDR3 is 12 amino acids long. The CDR3 coding sequence is TGTGCCGGGGAGGCAGTGAACACTGAAGCTTTCTTT. It is translated as CAGEAVNTEAFF.

The V and J genes are TRBV5-8 and TRBJ2-2; possibly TRBD1 for D (6 bases). There are 14 residues in the CDR3. Germline V gene sequence: CDR1 SGHTS, CDR2 YDEGEE. V gave up 7 bases and J gave up 5 bases, with 15 bases separating them. CDR3 region: CASGRDTLTGELFF. For the CDR3, the DNA is TGTGCCAGCGGCCGGGACACCCTAACCGGGGAGCTGTTTTTT.

The genes are TRBV19 and TRBJ2-5, with D maybe TRBD2 (5 bases). The V end lost 9 bases, the J end lost 5 bases, and 16 bases lay between the germline ends. Germline V gene data show CDR1 as LNHDA and CDR2 as SQIVND (reference sequence). There are 13 residues in the CDR3. The CDR3, as DNA: TGTGCCAGCTCGGTGCCTACGGGGGAGACCCAGTACTTC. It is translated as CASSVPTGETQYF.

This clone was recorded once. J is TRBJ2-7 and V is TRBV18; D not certain. Germline V gene sequence: CDR1 KGHSH, CDR2 LQKENI. Trimming left V 5 bases short and J 9 bases short, with 14 bases between. The CDR3 consists of 12 residues. The CDR3 region is CASSAEGGGQYF. The DNA for the CDR3 is TGTGCCAGCTCAGCAGAAGGCGGCGGGCAGTACTTC.